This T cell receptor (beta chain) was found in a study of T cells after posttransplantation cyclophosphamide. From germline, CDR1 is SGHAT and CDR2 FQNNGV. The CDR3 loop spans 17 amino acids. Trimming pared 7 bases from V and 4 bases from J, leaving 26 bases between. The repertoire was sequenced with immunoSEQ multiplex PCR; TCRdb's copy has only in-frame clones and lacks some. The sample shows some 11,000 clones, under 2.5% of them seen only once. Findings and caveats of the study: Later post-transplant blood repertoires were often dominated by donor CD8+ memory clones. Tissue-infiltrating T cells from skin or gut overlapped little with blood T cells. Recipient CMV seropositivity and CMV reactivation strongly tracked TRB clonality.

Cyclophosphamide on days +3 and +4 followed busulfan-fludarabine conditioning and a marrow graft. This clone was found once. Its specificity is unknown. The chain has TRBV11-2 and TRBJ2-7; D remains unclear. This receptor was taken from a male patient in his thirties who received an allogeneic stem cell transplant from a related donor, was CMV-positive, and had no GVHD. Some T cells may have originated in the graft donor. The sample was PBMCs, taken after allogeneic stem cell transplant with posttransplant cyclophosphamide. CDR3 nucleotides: TGTGCCAGCATTTTATTATTCAAGCAGAAGGCGGCATACGAGCAGTACTTC. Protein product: CASILLFKQKAAYEQYF.